This paragraph reports one TCR beta chain. The use of a sample-barcoded 5' primer and a J-beta primer mix characterized a second PCR of 7 to 11 cycles. MiXCR, applied by TCRdb to the 5' RACE reads, yields one record per CDR3 protein. This table has 1.5 million to 2 million distinct CDR3 sequences, approximately 28% appearing once. The record originates from a study of blood T cells in healthy people across ages. V shed 4 bases, J shed 8 bases, and the junction held 8 bases outside the gene matches. Looked up from germline, CDR1 is SGHRS and CDR2 is YFSETQ. The length of the CDR3 is 14 residues. Sequencing used blood. This receptor was obtained from a woman aged 30 to 39 in good health. V gene TRBV5-1 combines with J gene TRBJ2-1, with 8 bases aligning to TRBD2. The chain's CDR3 is CASSTGGEVDEQFF. The CDR3 DNA reads TGCGCCAGCAGCACGGGGGGGGAGGTCGATGAGCAGTTCTTC. The complete variable domain, with remaining parts taken from reference TRBV5-1 and TRBJ2-1, reads KAGVTQTPRYLIKTRGQQVTLSCSPISGHRSVSWYQQTPGQGLQFLFEYFSETQRNKGNFPGRFSGRQFSNSRSEMNVSTLELGDSALYLCASSTGGEVDEQFFGPGTRLTVL.